The source of this TCR beta chain is a study of blood T cell repertoires in COVID-19. Study-level background: Spain, Italy and the United States supplied samples that represented acute and convalescent COVID-19. The analysed material was cDNA or gDNA that came from T cells, B-cell-depleted T cells, or PBMCs.

Original processing notes: From reference gene primer amplification, estimates of nucleated cell counts were derived. This table comes from immunoSEQ multiplex PCR, and its TCRdb copy is limited to in-frame clones, with some not included. D and trimming were read from the DNA, whereas the V and J calls and clone size are those reported in that table. The sample includes over 100,000 clones, approximately 80% seen only once; the top ten take roughly 8.2%. The CDR3 sequence is 15 residues long. CDR1 is SGDLS and CDR2 is YYNGEE in the germline V gene. Trimming pared 4 bases from V and 8 bases from J, leaving 18 bases between.

The receptor was derived from a woman aged 80 or over with active or convalescent COVID-19. Material: peripheral blood. The V gene is TRBV9, the J gene TRBJ1-4; a possible D gene is TRBD1 (5 bases). The CDR3: CASSPQTNRREKLFF. The CDR3 nucleotides are TGTGCCAGCAGCCCACAGACAAACAGGCGGGAAAAACTGTTTTTT.